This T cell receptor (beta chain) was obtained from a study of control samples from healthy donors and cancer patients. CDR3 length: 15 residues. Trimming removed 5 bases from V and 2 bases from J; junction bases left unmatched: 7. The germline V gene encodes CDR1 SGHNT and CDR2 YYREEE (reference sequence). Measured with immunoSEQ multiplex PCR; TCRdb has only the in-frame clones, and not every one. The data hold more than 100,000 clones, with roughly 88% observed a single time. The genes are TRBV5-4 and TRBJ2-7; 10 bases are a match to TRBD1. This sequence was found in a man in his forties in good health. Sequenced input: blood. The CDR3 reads CASRFDRGLPYEQYF. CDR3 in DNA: TGTGCCAGCAGGTTCGACAGGGGGCTACCCTACGAGCAGTACTTC.